This T cell receptor (beta chain) is from a study of spatial heterogeneity in lung cancer. Study background: Alpha-chain sequences were consistently detected less often than beta-chain sequences. In raw reads, more than nine appearances on average were recorded for each unique TCR and UMI combination.

TCRdb re-derived calls from the 5' RACE reads in MiXCR, one entry per CDR3 protein. The sample includes roughly 4,500 distinct CDR3 sequences, roughly a fifth of them seen just once. The trim removed 4 bases at V and 5 bases at J, leaving 5 bases unmatched. CDR3 length equals 15 residues. Germline CDR1 and CDR2: SGHVS and FQNEAQ. Time point reported: sample taken at primary tumor resection. Extraction of whole RNA from tumor, nontumor lung or frozen PBMC preceded unsorted sequencing. About 73 TRACERx patients with early, untreated non-small cell lung cancer donated samples. The chain uses TRBV7-8 and TRBJ1-5, with 10 bases matching TRBD1. Specimen: normal lung tissue next to the tumor, collected at surgery. This TCR was recovered from a female donor with early-stage non-small cell lung cancer. The CDR3 reads CASSYGTGEDQPQHF. The CDR3 nucleotides read TGTGCCAGCAGCTATGGGACAGGGGAGGATCAGCCCCAGCATTTT. The entire variable domain, with the rest obtained from reference TRBV7-8 and TRBJ1-5, is as follows: GAGVSQSPRYKVAKRGQDVALRCDPISGHVSLFWYQQALGQGPEFLTYFQNEAQLDKSGLPSDRFFAERPEGSVSTLKIQRTQQEDSAVYLCASSYGTGEDQPQHFGDGTRLSIL.